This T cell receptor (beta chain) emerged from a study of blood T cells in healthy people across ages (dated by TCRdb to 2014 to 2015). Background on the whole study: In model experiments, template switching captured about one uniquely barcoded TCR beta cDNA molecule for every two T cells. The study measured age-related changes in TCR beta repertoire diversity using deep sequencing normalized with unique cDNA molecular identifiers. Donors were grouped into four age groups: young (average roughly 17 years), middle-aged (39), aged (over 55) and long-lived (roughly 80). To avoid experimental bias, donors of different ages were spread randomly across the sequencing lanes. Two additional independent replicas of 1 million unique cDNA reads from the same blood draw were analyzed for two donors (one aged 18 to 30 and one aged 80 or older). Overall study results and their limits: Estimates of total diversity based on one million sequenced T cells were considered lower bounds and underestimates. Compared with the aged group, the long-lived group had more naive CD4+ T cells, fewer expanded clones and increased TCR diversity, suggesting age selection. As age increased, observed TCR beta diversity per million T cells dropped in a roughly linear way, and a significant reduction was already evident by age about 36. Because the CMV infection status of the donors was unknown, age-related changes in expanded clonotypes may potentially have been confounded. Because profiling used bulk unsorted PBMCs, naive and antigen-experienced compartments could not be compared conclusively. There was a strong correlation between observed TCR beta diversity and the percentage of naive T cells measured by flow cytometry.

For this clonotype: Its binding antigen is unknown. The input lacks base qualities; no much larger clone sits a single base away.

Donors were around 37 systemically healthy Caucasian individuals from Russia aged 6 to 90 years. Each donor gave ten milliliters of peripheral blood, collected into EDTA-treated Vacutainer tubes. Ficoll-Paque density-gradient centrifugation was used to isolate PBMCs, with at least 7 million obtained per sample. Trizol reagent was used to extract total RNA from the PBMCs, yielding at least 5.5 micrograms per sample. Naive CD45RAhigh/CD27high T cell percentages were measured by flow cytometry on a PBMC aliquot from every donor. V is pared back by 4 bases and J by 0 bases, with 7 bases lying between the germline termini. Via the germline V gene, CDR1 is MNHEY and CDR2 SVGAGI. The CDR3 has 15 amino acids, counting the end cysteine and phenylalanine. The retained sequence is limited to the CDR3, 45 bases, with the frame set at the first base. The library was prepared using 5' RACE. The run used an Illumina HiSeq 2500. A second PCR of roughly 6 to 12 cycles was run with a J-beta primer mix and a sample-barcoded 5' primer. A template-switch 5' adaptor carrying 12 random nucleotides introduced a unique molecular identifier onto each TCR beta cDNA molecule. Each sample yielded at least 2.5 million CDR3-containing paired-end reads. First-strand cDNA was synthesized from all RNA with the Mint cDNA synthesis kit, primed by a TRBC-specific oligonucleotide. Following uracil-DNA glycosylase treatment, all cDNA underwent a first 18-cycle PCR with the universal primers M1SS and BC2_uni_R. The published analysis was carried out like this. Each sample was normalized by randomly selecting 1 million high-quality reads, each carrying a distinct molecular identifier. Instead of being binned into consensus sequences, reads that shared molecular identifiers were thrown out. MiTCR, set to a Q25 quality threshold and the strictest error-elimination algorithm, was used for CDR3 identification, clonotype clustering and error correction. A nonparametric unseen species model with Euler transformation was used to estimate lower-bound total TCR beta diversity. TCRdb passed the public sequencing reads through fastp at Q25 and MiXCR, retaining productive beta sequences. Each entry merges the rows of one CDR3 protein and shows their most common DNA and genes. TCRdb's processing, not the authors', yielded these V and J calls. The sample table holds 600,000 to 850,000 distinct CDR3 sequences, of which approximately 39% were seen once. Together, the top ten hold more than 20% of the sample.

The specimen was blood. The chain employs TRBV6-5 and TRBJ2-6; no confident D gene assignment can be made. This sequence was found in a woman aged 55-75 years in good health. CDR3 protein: CASSWANSGANVLTF. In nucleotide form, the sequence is TGTGCCAGCAGTTGGGCAAACTCTGGGGCCAACGTCCTGACTTTC.